The entry below gives a single TCR beta chain sequence along with its context. Its antigen is not known. The data are from a study of yellow fever vaccine responses in identical twins. The study's findings and limits: The T cell response to vaccination in identical twins was reportedly partly convergent and partly personalized.

TCRdb re-analysed the RT-PCR reads in MiXCR, keeping a single row per CDR3 protein. The sample contains roughly 6,900 distinct CDR3 sequences, 84% of which appear only once. J gave up 1 base and V 8 bases, and 6 bases lay outside the gene matches. This CDR3 is 15 amino acids long. Sequenced here: T cells from blood (PBMCs), unsorted or a sorted subset (not recorded which), sampled before or after yellow fever vaccination (not recorded which). V usage is TRBV23-1 and J usage is TRBJ1-4, with 8 bases aligning to TRBD1. TRBV23-1 belongs to the ORF category, with a function that is uncertain. This clonotype was obtained from a woman between 18 and 30 years old who received the yellow fever vaccine. For the CDR3, the DNA is TGCGCCAGCGGACAGGGTTTTAGAACTAATGAAAAACTGTTTTTT. The encoded protein is CASGQGFRTNEKLFF.